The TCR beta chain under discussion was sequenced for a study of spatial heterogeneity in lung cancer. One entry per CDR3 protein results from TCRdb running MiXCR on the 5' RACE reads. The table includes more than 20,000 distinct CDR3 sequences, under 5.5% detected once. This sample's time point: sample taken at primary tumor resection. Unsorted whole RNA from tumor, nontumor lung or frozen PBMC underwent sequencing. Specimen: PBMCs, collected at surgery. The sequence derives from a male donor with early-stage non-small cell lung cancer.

The CDR3 bases are TGTGCCAGCAGTCCCGGGACAGGGGGCTTAAGAGATACGCAGTATTTT. Translating it yields CASSPGTGGLRDTQYF. The chain uses TRBV28 and TRBJ2-3; TRBD1 aligns across 12 bases. CDR3 length equals 16 residues. J gave up 5 bases and V 5 bases, and 8 bases lay outside the gene matches. Germline assignment: CDR1 MDHEN and CDR2 SYDVKM.